This TCR beta chain was sequenced for a study of T cells after yellow fever vaccination. On this clonotype itself: Its target is not known.

Template-switching 5'RACE yielded the TCR cDNA; a universal primer site and UMIs were added in the process. TCRdb recomputed calls from the 5' RACE reads with MiXCR, one row per CDR3 protein. The data show a few hundred thousand distinct CDR3 sequences, with 6.7% seen just once and roughly 1% held by the top ten. Overall study findings and caveats: Booster samples showed a return of most primary-vaccination clones (under 97% CD4, roughly 85% CD8).

This clonotype originated in a man aged 30 to 45 who received the YFV17D yellow fever vaccine. The sequencing used CD4+ T cells sorted from PBMCs, collected on the day of the yellow fever booster vaccination.

The CDR3 DNA reads TGCGCCAGCAAGGGAGGGCAAGAGACCCAGTACTTC. The encoded protein is CASKGGQETQYF. This chain joins TRBV10-1 and TRBJ2-5, with 7 bases aligning to TRBD2. In germline, CDR1 is WNHNN, CDR2 SYGVQD (reference sequence). This CDR3 region has 12 residues. J was trimmed by 2 bases and V by 7 bases; bases with no gene match: 1.